This TCR beta chain was identified during a study of blood T cells in healthy people across ages. Study-wide points: Diversity estimated from one million T cells was considered an underestimate. Long-lived donors had more naive CD4+ cells and higher diversity than aged donors.

A note on this clonotype: The antigen is not known.

With a J-beta primer mix and a sample-barcoded 5' primer, a second PCR ran about 7 to 11 cycles. TCRdb reprocessed the 5' RACE reads with MiXCR, giving one entry per CDR3 protein. Found here are 790,000 or so distinct CDR3 sequences, 35% to 50% of them singletons; the top ten hold around a sixth. V lost 4 bases and J lost 4; bases outside the gene matches: 4. The CDR3 sequence is 13 residues long. Germline V gene sequence: CDR1 GTSNPN, CDR2 SVGIG (reference sequence). This clonotype was sampled from a man older than 75 in good health. This sequence joins TRBV30 and TRBJ2-3; 8 bases line up with TRBD2. The sequenced material came from blood. The CDR3 DNA reads TGTGCCTGGAAGGCGGGAGGCTCAGATACGCAGTATTTT. Protein: CAWKAGGSDTQYF. Complete variable domain (other parts from reference TRBV30 and TRBJ2-3): SQTIHQWPATLVQPVGSPLSLECTVEGTSNPNLYWYRQAAGRGLQLLFYSVGIGQISSEVPQNLSASRPQDRQFILSSKKLLLSDSGFYLCAWKAGGSDTQYFGPGTRLTVL.